This T cell receptor beta chain is drawn from a study of T cell responses to AZD1222 COVID-19 vaccine. Study-level points and caveats: Clonal diversity was possibly underestimated, and the donors were mostly white British, with more females. Only a handful of AZD1222 recipients, about six in all, had baseline seropositivity.

V was cut by 1 base and J by 6 bases, with 4 bases left in between. The CDR3 covers 12 residues. Profiling relied on immunoSEQ multiplex PCR, and the TCRdb table lists in-frame clones only, not all of them. The sample has tens of thousands of clones; just under 90% are singletons. As for this clone: As yet, its antigen is unknown.

This sequence originates from an adult in good health. This chain joins TRBV12-3 or TRBV12-4 and TRBJ2-1, with D uncertain. The sample was peripheral blood, taken on day 0 of MenACWY control vaccination. The CDR3 sequence is CASSLVTNEQFF. CDR3 coding DNA: TGTGCCAGCAGTTTAGTCACCAATGAGCAGTTCTTC.